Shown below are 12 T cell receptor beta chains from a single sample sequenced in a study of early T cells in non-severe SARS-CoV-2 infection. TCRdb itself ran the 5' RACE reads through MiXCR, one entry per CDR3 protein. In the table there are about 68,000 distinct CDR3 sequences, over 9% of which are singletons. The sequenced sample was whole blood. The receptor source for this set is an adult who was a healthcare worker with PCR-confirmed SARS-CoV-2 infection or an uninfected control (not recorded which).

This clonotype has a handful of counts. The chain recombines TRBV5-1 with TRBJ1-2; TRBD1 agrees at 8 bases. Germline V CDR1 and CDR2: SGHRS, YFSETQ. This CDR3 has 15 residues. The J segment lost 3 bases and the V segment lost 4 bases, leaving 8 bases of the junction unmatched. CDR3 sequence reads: CASSPAPTGDYGYTF. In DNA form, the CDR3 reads TGCGCCAGCAGCCCAGCTCCGACAGGGGACTATGGCTACACCTTC.

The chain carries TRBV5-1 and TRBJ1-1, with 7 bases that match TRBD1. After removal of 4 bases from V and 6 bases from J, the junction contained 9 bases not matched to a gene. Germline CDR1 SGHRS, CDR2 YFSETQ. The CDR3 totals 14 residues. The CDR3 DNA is TGCGCCAGCAGCGCCCGACAGGGCTCTTCTGAAGCTTTCTTT. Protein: CASSARQGSSEAFF.

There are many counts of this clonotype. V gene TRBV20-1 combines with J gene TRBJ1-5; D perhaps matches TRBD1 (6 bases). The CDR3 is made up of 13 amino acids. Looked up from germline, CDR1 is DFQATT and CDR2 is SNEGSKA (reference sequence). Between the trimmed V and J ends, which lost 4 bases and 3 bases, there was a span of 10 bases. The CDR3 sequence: CSATRTVNQPQHF. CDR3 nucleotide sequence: TGCAGTGCTACCAGGACAGTCAATCAGCCCCAGCATTTT.

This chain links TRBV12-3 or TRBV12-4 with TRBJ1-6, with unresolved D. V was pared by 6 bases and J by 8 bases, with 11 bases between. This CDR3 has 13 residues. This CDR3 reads CASSRVPDSPLHF. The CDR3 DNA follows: TGTGCCAGCAGCAGAGTACCTGATTCACCCCTCCACTTT.

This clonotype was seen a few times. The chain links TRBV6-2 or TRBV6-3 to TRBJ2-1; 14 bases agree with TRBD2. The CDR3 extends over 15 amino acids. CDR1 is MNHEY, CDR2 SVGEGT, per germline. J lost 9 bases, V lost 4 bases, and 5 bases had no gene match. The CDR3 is CASSFGLAGGIEQFF. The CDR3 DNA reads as TGTGCCAGCAGTTTCGGACTAGCGGGGGGAATTGAGCAGTTCTTC.

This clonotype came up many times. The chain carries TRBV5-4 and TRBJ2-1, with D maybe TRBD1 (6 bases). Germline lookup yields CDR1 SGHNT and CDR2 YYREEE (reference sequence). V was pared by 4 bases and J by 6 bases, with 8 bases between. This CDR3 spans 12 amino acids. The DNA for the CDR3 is TGTGCCAGCAGCATGACAGGCAATGAGCAGTTCTTC. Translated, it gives CASSMTGNEQFF.

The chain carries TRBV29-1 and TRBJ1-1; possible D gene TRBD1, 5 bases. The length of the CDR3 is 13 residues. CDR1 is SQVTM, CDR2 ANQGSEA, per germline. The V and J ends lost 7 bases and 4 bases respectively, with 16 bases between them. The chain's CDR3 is CSAWGRLGTEAFF. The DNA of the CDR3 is TGCAGCGCGTGGGGACGTTTGGGCACTGAAGCTTTCTTT.

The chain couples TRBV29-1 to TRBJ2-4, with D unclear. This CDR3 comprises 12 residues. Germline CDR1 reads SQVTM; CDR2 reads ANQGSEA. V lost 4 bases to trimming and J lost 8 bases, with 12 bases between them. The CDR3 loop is CSVGAASDIQYF. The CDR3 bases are TGCAGCGTTGGGGCAGCGAGTGACATTCAGTACTTC.

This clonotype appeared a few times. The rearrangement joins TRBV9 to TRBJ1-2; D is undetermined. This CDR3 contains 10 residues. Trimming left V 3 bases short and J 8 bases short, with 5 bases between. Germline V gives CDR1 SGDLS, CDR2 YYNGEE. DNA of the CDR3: TGTGCCAGCAGCGGGAGGGGCTACACCTTC. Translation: CASSGRGYTF.

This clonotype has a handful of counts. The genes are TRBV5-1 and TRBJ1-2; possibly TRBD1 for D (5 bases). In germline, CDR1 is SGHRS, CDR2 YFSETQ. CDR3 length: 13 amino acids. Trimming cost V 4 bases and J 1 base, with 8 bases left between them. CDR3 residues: CASSAGLNYGYTF. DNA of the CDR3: TGCGCCAGCAGCGCGGGACTTAACTATGGCTACACCTTC.

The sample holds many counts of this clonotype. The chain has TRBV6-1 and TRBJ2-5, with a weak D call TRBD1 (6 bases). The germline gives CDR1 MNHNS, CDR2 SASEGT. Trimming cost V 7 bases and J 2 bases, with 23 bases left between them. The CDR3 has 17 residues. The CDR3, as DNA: TGTGCCAGCACCGAAAAATGGACAGCGCGGCCTCAAGAGACCCAGTACTTC. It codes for CASTEKWTARPQETQYF.

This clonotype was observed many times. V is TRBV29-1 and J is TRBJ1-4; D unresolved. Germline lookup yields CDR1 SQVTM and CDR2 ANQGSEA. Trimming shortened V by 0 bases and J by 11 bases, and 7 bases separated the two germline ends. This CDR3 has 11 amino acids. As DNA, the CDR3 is TGCAGCGTTGAAGATCCCCCGAAACTGTTTTTT. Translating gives CSVEDPPKLFF.